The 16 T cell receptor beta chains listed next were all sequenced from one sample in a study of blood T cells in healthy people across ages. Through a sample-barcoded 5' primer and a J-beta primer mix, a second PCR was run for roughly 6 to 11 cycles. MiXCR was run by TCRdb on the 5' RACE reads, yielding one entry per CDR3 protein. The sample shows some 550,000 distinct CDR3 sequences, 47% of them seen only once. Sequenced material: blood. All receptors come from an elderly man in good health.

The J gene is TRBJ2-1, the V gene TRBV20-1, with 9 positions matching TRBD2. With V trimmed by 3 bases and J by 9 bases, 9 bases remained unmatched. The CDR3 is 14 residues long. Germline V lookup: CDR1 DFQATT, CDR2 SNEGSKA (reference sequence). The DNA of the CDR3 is TGCAGTGCTAGGAAAGCGGGGGGCCAGGGTGAGCAGTTCTTC. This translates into CSARKAGGQGEQFF.

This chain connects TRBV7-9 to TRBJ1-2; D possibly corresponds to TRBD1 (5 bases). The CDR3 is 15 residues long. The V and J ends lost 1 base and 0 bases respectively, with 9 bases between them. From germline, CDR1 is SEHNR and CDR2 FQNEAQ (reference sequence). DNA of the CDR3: TGTGCCAGCAGCTTAGGGGACGGGGCTAACTATGGCTACACCTTC. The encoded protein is CASSLGDGANYGYTF.

The CDR3 DNA follows: TGCGCCAGCAGCTTGGAGGCAGGATATCAGCCCCAGCATTTT. The encoded protein is CASSLEAGYQPQHF. This chain links TRBV5-1 with TRBJ1-5; no reliable D call. This CDR3 has 14 residues. V was shortened by 0 bases and J by 5 bases, with 9 bases between the two germline ends. Looked up from germline, CDR1 is SGHRS and CDR2 is YFSETQ.

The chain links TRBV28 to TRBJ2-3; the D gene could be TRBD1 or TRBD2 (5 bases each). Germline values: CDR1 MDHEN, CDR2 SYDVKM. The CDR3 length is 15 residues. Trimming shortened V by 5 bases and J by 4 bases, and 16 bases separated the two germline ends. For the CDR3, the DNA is TGTGCCAGCAGTCCTCAGACCCAGGGAGCAGATACGCAGTATTTT. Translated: CASSPQTQGADTQYF. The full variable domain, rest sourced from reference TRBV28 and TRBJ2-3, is DVKVTQSSRYLVKRTGEKVFLECVQDMDHENMFWYRQDPGLGLRLIYFSYDVKMKEKGDIPEGYSVSREKKERFSLILESASTNQTSMYLCASSPQTQGADTQYFGPGTRLTVL.

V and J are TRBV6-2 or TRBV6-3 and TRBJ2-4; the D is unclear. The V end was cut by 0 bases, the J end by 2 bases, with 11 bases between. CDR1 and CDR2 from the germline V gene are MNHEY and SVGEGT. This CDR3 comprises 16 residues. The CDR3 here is CASSYSMGGTKNIQYF. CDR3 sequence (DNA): TGTGCCAGCAGTTACTCGATGGGTGGGACCAAAAACATTCAGTACTTC.

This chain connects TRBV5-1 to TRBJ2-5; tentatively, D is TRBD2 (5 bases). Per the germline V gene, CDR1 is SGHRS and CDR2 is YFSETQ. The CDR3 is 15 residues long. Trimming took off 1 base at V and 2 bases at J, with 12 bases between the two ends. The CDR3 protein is CASSLMVGGQETQYF. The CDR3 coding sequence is TGCGCCAGCAGCTTGATGGTCGGAGGTCAAGAGACCCAGTACTTC. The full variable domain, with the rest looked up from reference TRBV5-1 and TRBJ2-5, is KAGVTQTPRYLIKTRGQQVTLSCSPISGHRSVSWYQQTPGQGLQFLFEYFSETQRNKGNFPGRFSGRQFSNSRSEMNVSTLELGDSALYLCASSLMVGGQETQYFGPGTRLLVL.

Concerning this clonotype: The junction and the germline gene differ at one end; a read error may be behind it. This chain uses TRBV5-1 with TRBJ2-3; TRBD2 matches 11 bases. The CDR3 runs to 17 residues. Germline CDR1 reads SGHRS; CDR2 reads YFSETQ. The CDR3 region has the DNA TGCGCCAGTAGCTTGGCGCTAGCGGGGGGAATCACAGATACGCAGTATTTT. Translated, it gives CASSLALAGGITDTQYF.

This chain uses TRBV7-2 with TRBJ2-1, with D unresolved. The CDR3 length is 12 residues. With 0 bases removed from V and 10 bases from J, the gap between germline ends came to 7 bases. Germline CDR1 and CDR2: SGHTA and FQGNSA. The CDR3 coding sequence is TGTGCCAGCAGCTTAGCGGCAAGGGAGCAGTTCTTC. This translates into CASSLAAREQFF.

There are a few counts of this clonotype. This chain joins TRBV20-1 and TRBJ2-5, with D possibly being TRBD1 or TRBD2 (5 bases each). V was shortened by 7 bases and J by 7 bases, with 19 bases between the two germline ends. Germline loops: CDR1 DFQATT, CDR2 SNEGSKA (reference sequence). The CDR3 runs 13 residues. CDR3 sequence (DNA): TGCAGTGTCACGGACGGGACCGTGGGGACCCAGTACTTC. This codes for CSVTDGTVGTQYF.

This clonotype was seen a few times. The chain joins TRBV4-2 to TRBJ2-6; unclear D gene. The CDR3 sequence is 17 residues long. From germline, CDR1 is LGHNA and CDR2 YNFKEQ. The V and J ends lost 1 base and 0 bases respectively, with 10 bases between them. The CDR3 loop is CASSQGHTNSGANVLTF. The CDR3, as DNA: TGTGCCAGCAGCCAAGGGCATACCAACTCTGGGGCCAACGTCCTGACTTTC.

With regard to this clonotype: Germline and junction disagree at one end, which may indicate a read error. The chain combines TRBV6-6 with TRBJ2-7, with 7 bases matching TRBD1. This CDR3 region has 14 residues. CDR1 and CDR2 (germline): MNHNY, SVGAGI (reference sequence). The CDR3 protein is CTSTAGTDSYEQYF. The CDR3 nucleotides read TGTACCAGCACTGCCGGGACAGACTCCTACGAGCAGTACTTC.

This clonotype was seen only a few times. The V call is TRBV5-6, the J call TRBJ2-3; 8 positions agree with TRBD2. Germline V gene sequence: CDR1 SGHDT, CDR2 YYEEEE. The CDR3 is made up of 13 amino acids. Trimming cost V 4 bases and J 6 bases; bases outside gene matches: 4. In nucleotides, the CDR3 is TGTGCCAGCAGCCCAAGCGGGAGTGATACGCAGTATTTT. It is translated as CASSPSGSDTQYF.

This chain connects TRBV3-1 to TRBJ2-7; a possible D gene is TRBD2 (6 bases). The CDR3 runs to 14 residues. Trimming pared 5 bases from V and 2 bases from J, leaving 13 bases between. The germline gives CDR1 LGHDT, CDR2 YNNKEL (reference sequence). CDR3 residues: CASSDRERTYEQYF. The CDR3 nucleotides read TGTGCCAGCAGCGACCGGGAGAGGACCTACGAGCAGTACTTC.

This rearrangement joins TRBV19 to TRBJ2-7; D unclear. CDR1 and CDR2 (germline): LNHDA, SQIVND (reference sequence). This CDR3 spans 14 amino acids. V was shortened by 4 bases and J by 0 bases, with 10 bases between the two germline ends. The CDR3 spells CASSTPESSYEQYF. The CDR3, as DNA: TGTGCCAGTAGTACGCCAGAGAGCTCCTACGAGCAGTACTTC.

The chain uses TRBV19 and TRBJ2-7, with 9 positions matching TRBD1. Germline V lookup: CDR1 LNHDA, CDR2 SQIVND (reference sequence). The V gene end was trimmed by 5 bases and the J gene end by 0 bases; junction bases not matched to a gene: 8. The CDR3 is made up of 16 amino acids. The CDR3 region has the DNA TGTGCCAGTAGTCCCGGGACAGGGCGAAGCTCCTACGAGCAGTACTTC. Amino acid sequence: CASSPGTGRSSYEQYF.

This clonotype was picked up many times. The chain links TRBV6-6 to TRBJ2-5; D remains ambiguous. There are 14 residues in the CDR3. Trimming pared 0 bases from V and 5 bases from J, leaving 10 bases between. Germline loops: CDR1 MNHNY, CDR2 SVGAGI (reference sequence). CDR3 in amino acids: CASSYSLPRETQYF. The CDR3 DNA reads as TGTGCCAGCAGTTACTCGCTTCCGCGGGAGACCCAGTACTTC.